This T cell receptor beta chain is from a study of blood T cells in healthy people across ages. The second PCR ran about 6 to 11 cycles with a sample-barcoded 5' primer and J-beta primers. TCRdb re-called the 5' RACE reads with MiXCR, one entry per CDR3 protein. The top ten hold roughly 23% of the sample, which has fewer than 2,000,000 distinct CDR3 sequences, around 40% seen once. This clonotype has only a few counts. Its antigen is unknown. Donors each provided around 10 milliliters of peripheral blood. Study-wide findings and caveats: Researchers report that TCR beta diversity correlated strongly with naive T cell percentage.

This CDR3 contains 13 residues. Trimming pared 9 bases from V and 5 bases from J, leaving 14 bases between. The germline V gene encodes CDR1 MNHEY and CDR2 SVGAGI. The chain joins TRBV6-5 to TRBJ1-5; D is unclear. The sequenced material came from blood. This clonotype originated in a human donor in good health. The CDR3 spells CASATVIDQPQHF. For the CDR3, the DNA is TGTGCCAGTGCAACAGTGATCGATCAGCCCCAGCATTTT.